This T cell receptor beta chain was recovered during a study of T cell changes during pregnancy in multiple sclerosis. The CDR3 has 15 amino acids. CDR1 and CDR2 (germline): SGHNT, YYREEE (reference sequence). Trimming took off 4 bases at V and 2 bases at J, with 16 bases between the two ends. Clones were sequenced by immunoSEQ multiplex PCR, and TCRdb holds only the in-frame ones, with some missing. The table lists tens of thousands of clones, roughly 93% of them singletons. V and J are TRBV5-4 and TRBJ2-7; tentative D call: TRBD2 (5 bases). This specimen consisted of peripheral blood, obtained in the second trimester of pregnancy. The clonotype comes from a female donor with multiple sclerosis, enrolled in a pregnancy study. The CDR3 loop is CASSPAGGLTYEQYF. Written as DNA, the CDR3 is TGTGCCAGCAGCCCCGCAGGAGGCCTAACCTACGAGCAGTACTTC.